The 12 T cell receptor beta chains in this list originate from one sample, sequenced in a study of cytomegalovirus exposure and HLA in healthy donors. Clones were sequenced by immunoSEQ multiplex PCR, and TCRdb holds only the in-frame ones, with some missing. The repertoire has about 140,000 clones, 85% to 90% of them found once; the top ten carry approximately 10%. Sequencing was carried out using PBMCs. The receptors derive from a young man in good health and CMV-seropositive.

The gene calls are TRBV27 and TRBJ2-3; perhaps TRBD1 as D (6 bases). Germline V gene lookup returns CDR1 MNHEY and CDR2 SMNVEV (reference sequence). Trimming took 5 bases from V and 2 from J, leaving 14 bases between them. The CDR3 contains 15 residues. CDR3: CASSRPGHFTDTQYF. The CDR3 nucleotides read TGTGCCAGCAGTCGACCGGGACACTTCACAGATACGCAGTATTTT.

This chain joins TRBV27 and TRBJ1-1; TRBD1 aligns across 10 bases. Losses at the gene ends were 3 bases for V and 5 bases for J; bases not matched to a gene: 6. Germline V gene lookup returns CDR1 MNHEY and CDR2 SMNVEV (reference sequence). The CDR3 is made up of 15 amino acids. In nucleotides, the CDR3 is TGTGCCAGCAGTTTCCCGACAGGGGGCTCGACTGAAGCTTTCTTT. This gives the protein CASSFPTGGSTEAFF.

The chain carries TRBV15 and TRBJ2-7, with 7 bases lining up with TRBD1. CDR1 and CDR2 (germline): LNHNV, YYDKDF (reference sequence). V dropped 5 bases and J dropped 0; count of bases not matched to a gene: 7. The CDR3 extends over 15 amino acids. CDR3 amino acids: CATSSRDSNSYEQYF. CDR3 DNA sequence: TGTGCCACCAGCTCCCGGGACAGCAACTCCTACGAGCAGTACTTC.

The chain recombines TRBV2 with TRBJ2-7; D may be TRBD1 (5 bases). Germline V gene lookup returns CDR1 SNHLY and CDR2 FYNNEI. V dropped 6 bases and J dropped 2 bases, with 11 bases sitting between them. The CDR3 loop spans 13 amino acids. CDR3 nucleotides: TGTGCCAGCAGGGCAGACAGCCCCTACGAGCAGTACTTC. As protein: CASRADSPYEQYF.

The chain carries TRBV9 and TRBJ2-3, with 13 positions matching TRBD2. J was trimmed by 5 bases and V by 0 bases; bases with no gene match: 6. The germline gives CDR1 SGDLS, CDR2 YYNGEE. This CDR3 is 17 amino acids long. CDR3 amino acids: CASSVAGLAGRVDTQYF. DNA of the CDR3: TGTGCCAGCAGCGTAGCGGGACTAGCGGGGAGAGTAGATACGCAGTATTTT.

The CDR3 coding sequence is TGTGCCAGCTCACCAGAACGGGCTAGCGGGAGAGTATTTACCGGGGAGCTGTTTTTT. This sequence encodes CASSPERASGRVFTGELFF. The chain recombines TRBV18 with TRBJ2-2; TRBD2 agrees at 10 bases. Germline lookup yields CDR1 KGHSH and CDR2 LQKENI. CDR3 length equals 19 residues. Trimming took 2 bases from V and 5 from J; bases not matched to a gene: 14.

About this clone itself: Other DNA sequences in the sample encode the same CDR3. V is TRBV5-1 and J is TRBJ2-5; D possibly corresponds to TRBD1 (6 bases). The CDR3 loop spans 14 amino acids. Trimming stripped 0 bases from V and 4 bases from J, with 10 bases between. Looked up from germline, CDR1 is SGHRS and CDR2 is YFSETQ. The CDR3 DNA is TGCGCCAGCAGCTTGGAGGGCAGGGGAGAGACCCAGTACTTC. Translating gives CASSLEGRGETQYF.

The chain carries TRBV5-6 and TRBJ1-2, with 11 bases aligning to TRBD1. This CDR3 contains 15 residues. Trimming took 4 bases from V and 3 from J; bases not matched to a gene: 5. From germline, CDR1 is SGHDT and CDR2 YYEEEE. The CDR3 spells CASSIWTGGDYGYTF. The CDR3 DNA reads TGTGCCAGCAGCATCTGGACAGGGGGCGACTATGGCTACACCTTC.

CDR3 sequence: CASSVGTGANYGYTF. As DNA, the CDR3 is TGTGCCAGCAGTGTGGGGACAGGGGCTAACTATGGCTACACCTTC. The chain joins TRBV6-1 to TRBJ1-2; the match to TRBD1 covers 10 bases. The ends lost 4 bases at V and 0 bases at J; junction bases unmatched: 2. Per germline, CDR1 MNHNS and CDR2 SASEGT. The CDR3 is 15 residues long.

The chain combines TRBV4-2 with TRBJ2-5; 7 bases map to TRBD1. Germline V gene sequence: CDR1 LGHNA, CDR2 YNFKEQ. Trimming removed 4 bases from V and 2 bases from J; junction bases left unmatched: 4. The CDR3 sequence is 14 residues long. The CDR3 DNA reads TGTGCCAGCAGCCCGGGACAGTCACAAGAGACCCAGTACTTC. This gives the protein CASSPGQSQETQYF.

The CDR3 sequence: CASSLGAGAYEQYF. The DNA of the CDR3 is TGTGCCAGCAGTCTAGGGGCTGGGGCCTACGAGCAGTACTTC. V is TRBV27 and J is TRBJ2-7; a possible D gene is TRBD1 (5 bases). The CDR3 sequence is 14 residues long. Germline V gene lookup returns CDR1 MNHEY and CDR2 SMNVEV (reference sequence). Trimming cost V 5 bases and J 2 bases, with 13 bases left between them.

The chain couples TRBV27 to TRBJ1-1, with TRBD1 as a possible D gene (6 bases). CDR3 length equals 17 residues. Looked up from germline, CDR1 is MNHEY and CDR2 is SMNVEV (reference sequence). V was shortened by 6 bases and J by 0 bases, with 20 bases between the two germline ends. CDR3 residues: CASSPDRQGRMNTEAFF. CDR3 sequence (DNA): TGTGCCAGCAGCCCCGATCGGCAGGGGCGGATGAACACTGAAGCTTTCTTT.